This TCR beta chain appears in the sequencing data of a study of blood T cell repertoires in COVID-19. Study in general: Donors in the United States, Italy and Spain gave samples during acute or convalescent COVID-19. Nucleic acid was either cDNA or gDNA, and it came from T cells, B-cell-depleted T cells, or PBMCs.

Source study methods: Estimates of nucleated cell counts were drawn from the amplification of reference gene primers. TCRdb's table, derived via immunoSEQ multiplex PCR, lists solely in-frame clones and lacks some. V, J and clone size are taken as reported in that table, and D and trimming were inferred from the DNA itself. The repertoire includes around 140,000 clones, over 70% of them detected once, and approximately 35% sits in the top ten. Trimming took 8 bases from V and 4 from J, leaving 16 bases between them. Germline lookup yields CDR1 SNHLY and CDR2 FYNNEI. The CDR3 spans 14 residues. This TCR derives from a man aged 45 to 65 who had recovered from COVID-19. The sample consisted of peripheral blood. J is TRBJ2-3 and V is TRBV2, with D maybe TRBD2 (6 bases). CDR3 residues: CASRPLRGADTQYF. The CDR3, as DNA: TGTGCCAGCCGTCCTCTGCGGGGCGCAGATACGCAGTATTTT.